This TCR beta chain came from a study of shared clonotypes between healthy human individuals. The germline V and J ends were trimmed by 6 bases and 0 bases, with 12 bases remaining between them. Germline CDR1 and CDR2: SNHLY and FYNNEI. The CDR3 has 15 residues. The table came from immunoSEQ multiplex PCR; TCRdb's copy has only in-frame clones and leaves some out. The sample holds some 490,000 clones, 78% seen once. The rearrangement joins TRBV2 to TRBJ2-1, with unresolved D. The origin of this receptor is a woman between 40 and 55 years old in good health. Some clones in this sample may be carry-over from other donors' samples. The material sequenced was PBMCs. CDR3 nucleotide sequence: TGTGCCAGCAGGGGTTCGTGGGCCTCCTACAATGAGCAGTTCTTC. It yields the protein CASRGSWASYNEQFF.